The sample holds a few counts of the clone carrying this TCR beta chain. Antigen: not known. TCRdb recomputed calls from the 5' RACE reads with MiXCR, one row per CDR3 protein. Among about 320,000 distinct CDR3 sequences, 3.5% to 4.5% were seen once, and the ten largest hold 19%. This record belongs to a study of T cells after yellow fever vaccination. With 2 bases clipped from V and 6 bases from J, the junction kept 7 bases outside the gene matches. Germline V gives CDR1 MGHRA, CDR2 YSYEKL. This CDR3 comprises 16 residues. Study-level results: The study re-detected most primary-vaccination clones after the booster (approximately 97% CD4, approximately 87% CD8). Researchers report a weaker secondary response that nonetheless peaked faster, day 5 versus 15.

This chain uses TRBV4-1 with TRBJ2-2; 9 nucleotides match TRBD1. Material: PBMCs, obtained 15 days after the yellow fever booster vaccination. This clonotype was obtained from a man younger than 35 who received the YFV17D yellow fever vaccine. The CDR3 DNA follows: TGCGCCAGCAGCCAACGGACAGGGGTTAGCTCCGGGGAGCTGTTTTTT. Protein product: CASSQRTGVSSGELFF.